What follows are 17 T cell receptor beta chains derived from one specimen sequenced in a study of blood T cells in healthy people across ages. Together with a sample-barcoded 5' primer, a J-beta primer mix was included in a second PCR lasting about 7 to 12 cycles. TCRdb used MiXCR to reprocess the 5' RACE reads, holding one entry per CDR3 protein. The repertoire holds some 1.8 million distinct CDR3 sequences, with 39% as singletons. Sequencing input: blood. The receptors come from a human donor in good health.

Here the CDR3 reads CASSLMGTRGNEQFF. The CDR3 bases are TGTGCCAGCAGCTTAATGGGGACTAGGGGAAATGAGCAGTTCTTC. The chain is built from TRBV7-3 and TRBJ2-1; 8 bases map to TRBD2. The length of the CDR3 is 15 residues. Per the germline V gene, CDR1 is SGHTA and CDR2 is FQGTGA. J lost 7 bases, V lost 1 base, and 6 bases had no gene match.

CDR3 in DNA: TGTGCCAGCTCACCACCTTCGGGACTAGCAGGGCAGTACTTC. Translated: CASSPPSGLAGQYF. The J gene is TRBJ2-7, the V gene TRBV18; 9 bases are a match to TRBD2. The V gene's germline CDR1 is KGHSH and CDR2 LQKENI. Trimming cost V 0 bases and J 9 bases; bases outside gene matches: 6. The CDR3 totals 14 residues.

There are many counts of this clonotype. The CDR3 DNA reads TGTGCCAGCAGCCGACAGTCCTATGGCTACACCTTC. It codes for CASSRQSYGYTF. The J gene is TRBJ1-2, the V gene TRBV12-3 or TRBV12-4, with D possibly TRBD1 on 5 matching bases. This CDR3 region has 12 residues. V was clipped by 6 bases and J by 4 bases, with 9 bases between them.

V usage is TRBV5-5 and J usage is TRBJ1-2; D remains ambiguous. This CDR3 spans 15 amino acids. Trimming took 4 bases from V and 4 from J, leaving 17 bases between them. In germline, CDR1 is SGHKS, CDR2 YYEKEE (reference sequence). CDR3 DNA: TGTGCCAGCAGCGAGAGCTGGACCAATGTCTATGGCTACACCTTC. Protein product: CASSESWTNVYGYTF.

The chain carries TRBV12-3 or TRBV12-4 and TRBJ1-1; a weak D match, TRBD1 (6 bases). This CDR3 has 11 amino acids. V lost 4 bases to trimming and J lost 12 bases, with 12 bases between them. The CDR3 loop is CASSYTGPPFF. The CDR3 DNA reads TGTGCCAGCAGTTATACAGGGCCTCCTTTCTTT.

This clonotype came up a few times. The gene calls are TRBV5-1 and TRBJ1-6; 8 positions match TRBD1. The junction had 3 bases not matched to a gene; V was cut back by 4 bases and J by 6 bases. CDR1 is SGHRS and CDR2 is YFSETQ in the germline V gene. The CDR3 spans 14 residues. As DNA, the CDR3 is TGCGCCAGCAGCGACAGGGGATTTAATTCACCCCTCCACTTT. Encoded protein: CASSDRGFNSPLHF.

This clonotype showed up just a few times. J is TRBJ2-7 and V is TRBV11-2; possibly TRBD1 for D (6 bases). The V end lost 5 bases, the J end lost 4 bases, and 15 bases lay between the germline ends. The CDR3 has 14 residues. Germline CDR1 reads SGHAT; CDR2 reads FQNNGV. The CDR3 DNA reads as TGTGCCAGCAGCCCGAACAGGGTTGAGTACGAGCAGTACTTC. It encodes CASSPNRVEYEQYF.

The rearrangement uses TRBV20-1 and TRBJ2-7; D might be TRBD1 (6 bases). Trimming removed 6 bases from V and 3 bases from J, with 15 bases in between. Germline V lookup: CDR1 DFQATT, CDR2 SNEGSKA (reference sequence). The CDR3 is made up of 13 amino acids. The CDR3 region has the DNA TGCAGTGCAAAACCGGTCAGGGGCTACGAGCAGTACTTC. Protein product: CSAKPVRGYEQYF.

The chain combines TRBV7-3 with TRBJ1-6; the D gene is possibly TRBD1 (6 bases). V gave up 1 base and J gave up 6 bases, with 13 bases separating them. Germline lookup yields CDR1 SGHTA and CDR2 FQGTGA. This CDR3 comprises 16 residues. This chain's CDR3 is CASSLIGGAANSPLHF. CDR3 sequence (DNA): TGTGCCAGCAGCTTAATCGGGGGGGCGGCTAATTCACCCCTCCACTTT.

The DNA for the CDR3 is TGTGCCAGCAGCCAAGACGCGCAGTGGGATGAGCAGTTCTTC. The encoded protein is CASSQDAQWDEQFF. This sequence joins TRBV4-2 and TRBJ2-1; D gene ambiguous. The CDR3 extends over 14 amino acids. With 0 bases removed from V and 8 bases from J, the gap between germline ends came to 11 bases. Germline CDR1 LGHNA, CDR2 YNFKEQ.

V is TRBV13 and J is TRBJ2-7; tentatively, D is TRBD1 (5 bases). Germline CDR1 is PRHDT and CDR2 is FYEKMQ (reference sequence). The length of the CDR3 is 14 residues. The V end was cut by 2 bases, the J end by 7 bases, with 15 bases between. The CDR3 DNA reads TGTGCCAGCAGCTTACTGTCAGGGTTCGGGGAGCAGTACTTC. Translated, it gives CASSLLSGFGEQYF.

The CDR3 loop reads CASNSLYNEQFF. CDR3 nucleotide sequence: TGTGCCAGCAATTCACTCTACAATGAGCAGTTCTTC. The V call is TRBV28, the J call TRBJ2-1; D unresolved. The CDR3 consists of 12 residues. Trimming took off 7 bases at V and 3 bases at J, with 7 bases between the two ends. Germline CDR1 is MDHEN and CDR2 is SYDVKM.

The rearrangement joins TRBV20-1 to TRBJ1-5; D remains unclear. The CDR3 runs 16 residues. Germline V gene sequence: CDR1 DFQATT, CDR2 SNEGSKA (reference sequence). V was pared by 1 base and J by 1 base, with 14 bases between. CDR3 nucleotides: TGCAGTGCTAGAGTCGTGGGTTATGCGAGCAATCAGCCCCAGCATTTT. Protein sequence: CSARVVGYASNQPQHF.

This clonotype was seen a few times. V and J are TRBV2 and TRBJ2-7, with 7 bases that match TRBD1. This CDR3 spans 14 amino acids. J was trimmed by 1 base and V by 2 bases; bases with no gene match: 2. CDR1 and CDR2 from the germline V gene are SNHLY and FYNNEI. The chain's CDR3 is CASSEWGQSYEQYF. CDR3 coding DNA: TGTGCCAGCAGTGAATGGGGACAGTCCTACGAGCAGTACTTC.

In its sample, this clonotype was seen many times. The chain is built from TRBV7-2 and TRBJ1-2; D not resolved. Germline CDR1 is SGHTA and CDR2 is FQGNSA. The CDR3 extends over 12 amino acids. Trimming left V 6 bases short and J 1 base short, with 6 bases between. The CDR3 nucleotides are TGTGCCAGCAGTCACGATAACTATGGCTACACCTTC. Translation gives CASSHDNYGYTF.

This clonotype was observed a few times. The chain couples TRBV5-5 to TRBJ2-7; perhaps TRBD1 as D (6 bases). The germline V and J ends were trimmed by 0 bases and 2 bases, with 9 bases remaining between them. The CDR3 consists of 14 residues. Germline CDR1 SGHKS, CDR2 YYEKEE (reference sequence). Here the CDR3 DNA reads TGTGCCAGCAGCTTGGAGTGGGGGCCCTACGAGCAGTACTTC. It encodes CASSLEWGPYEQYF.

This clonotype was recorded many times. The J gene is TRBJ2-3, the V gene TRBV29-1; the D is unclear. The CDR3 totals 15 residues. Trimming pared 5 bases from V and 0 bases from J, leaving 15 bases between. Germline CDR1 reads SQVTM; CDR2 reads ANQGSEA. CDR3 protein: CSVRPTALSTDTQYF. The CDR3 bases are TGCAGCGTTCGGCCTACAGCCCTAAGCACAGATACGCAGTATTTT.